Presented here are 29 T cell receptor beta chains from one specimen sequenced in a study of blood T cell repertoires in COVID-19. Repertoires were generated with immunoSEQ multiplex PCR, while TCRdb's copy carries only in-frame clones and drops some. The table lists approximately 67,000 clones, about 83% of them singletons. The sample comprised peripheral blood. These receptors came from a woman older than 75 with acute or convalescent COVID-19.

The chain is built from TRBV28 and TRBJ2-1; D is perhaps TRBD1 (5 bases). Trimming pared 6 bases from V and 7 bases from J, leaving 25 bases between. The CDR3 spans 17 residues. The V gene's germline CDR1 is MDHEN and CDR2 SYDVKM. CDR3 region: CASRNPVGPIHGNEQFF. Here the CDR3 DNA reads TGTGCCAGCAGGAACCCAGTGGGGCCGATTCACGGAAATGAGCAGTTCTTC.

There are a few counts of this clone. This chain links TRBV21-1 with TRBJ1-6; TRBD1 is taken as the D call from the table, unchecked against the DNA. TRBV21-1 has pseudogene status. This CDR3 has 14 residues. CDR3: CATFPRGWGSPLHF. The CDR3 nucleotides are TGTGCCACCTTTCCCAGGGGCTGGGGTTCACCCCTCCACTTT.

This chain connects TRBV7-9 to TRBJ1-2, with TRBD1 identical over 8 bases. V trimming: 4 bases; J trimming: 2 bases; junction bases outside the gene matches: 12. The germline gives CDR1 SEHNR, CDR2 FQNEAQ (reference sequence). The CDR3 is 17 residues long. The CDR3 DNA is TGTGCCAGCAGCTCACCATTTGGACAGGGTAAAAACTATGGCTACACCTTC. It is translated as CASSSPFGQGKNYGYTF.

The V call is TRBV5-1, the J call TRBJ2-5; no reliable D call. The CDR3 extends over 13 amino acids. The germline V gene has CDR1 SGHRS and CDR2 YFSETQ. Trimming pared 0 bases from V and 4 bases from J, leaving 7 bases between. The CDR3, as DNA: TGCGCCAGCAGCTTGGCTGGCCGAGAGACCCAGTACTTC. This encodes CASSLAGRETQYF.

This sequence joins TRBV30 and TRBJ2-7, with a tentative D call TRBD1 (5 bases). Looked up from germline, CDR1 is GTSNPN and CDR2 is SVGIG (reference sequence). Between the trimmed V and J ends, which lost 0 bases and 2 bases, there was a span of 8 bases. The CDR3 has 13 amino acids. In nucleotides, the CDR3 is TGTGCCTGGAGTGTTGGACAAACCTACGAGCAGTACTTC. The encoded protein is CAWSVGQTYEQYF.

This chain joins TRBV14 and TRBJ2-5; TRBD2 is a possible D gene (5 bases). V was pared by 4 bases and J by 5 bases, with 17 bases between. This CDR3 is built from 15 residues. Germline V gene data show CDR1 as SGHDN and CDR2 as FVKESK. This CDR3 is CASSPRHGLEETQYF. The CDR3 nucleotides read TGTGCCAGCAGCCCCCGCCATGGACTGGAGGAGACCCAGTACTTC.

The chain is built from TRBV10-3 and TRBJ1-5; D ambiguous. Between the trimmed V and J ends, which lost 4 bases and 4 bases, there was a span of 14 bases. Germline CDR1 reads ENHRY; CDR2 reads SYGVKD. CDR3 size: 15 residues. CDR3 nucleotide sequence: TGTGCCATCAGTGCAGGTACTGGTAAGAATCAGCCCCAGCATTTT. This codes for CAISAGTGKNQPQHF.

This clone was observed a few times. The CDR3 coding sequence is TGTGCCAGCACAACAGGGGTCCATGAGCAGTTCTTC. It translates to CASTTGVHEQFF. This rearrangement joins TRBV6-6 to TRBJ2-1; 7 nucleotides match TRBD1. V gave up 7 bases and J gave up 8 bases; unmatched junction bases: 5. CDR1 MNHNY and CDR2 SVGAGI come from the germline V gene (reference sequence). The length of the CDR3 is 12 residues.

The rearrangement uses TRBV6-5 and TRBJ2-2; D is uncertain. The CDR3 length is 15 residues. Trimming cost V 5 bases and J 5 bases, with 15 bases left between them. Germline assignment: CDR1 MNHEY and CDR2 SVGAGI. The CDR3 is CASSPGKKLTGELFF. CDR3 coding DNA: TGTGCCAGCAGTCCCGGTAAAAAATTGACCGGGGAGCTGTTTTTT.

The chain uses TRBV27 and TRBJ2-5; D is unclear. This CDR3 has 14 residues. The germline V gene has CDR1 MNHEY and CDR2 SMNVEV (reference sequence). The V and J ends lost 4 bases and 2 bases respectively, with 11 bases between them. CDR3 loop: CASSSAGKQETQYF. The CDR3 DNA reads as TGTGCCAGCAGTTCCGCCGGTAAACAAGAGACCCAGTACTTC.

There are a few counts of this clone. The chain couples TRBV28 to TRBJ1-6; 7 nucleotides align to TRBD1. Germline CDR1 is MDHEN and CDR2 is SYDVKM. Unmatched junction bases numbered 6, after V lost 7 bases and J lost 6 bases. This CDR3 region has 14 residues. The CDR3 region has the DNA TGTGCCAGCACTATGACAGGGTTTAATTCACCCCTCCACTTT. Its protein product is CASTMTGFNSPLHF.

This clone turned up a few times. The V call is TRBV5-1, the J call TRBJ1-2, with 9 bases aligning to TRBD1. The CDR3 totals 14 residues. CDR1 is SGHRS, CDR2 YFSETQ, per germline. The trim removed 2 bases at V and 8 bases at J, leaving 7 bases unmatched. The CDR3 nucleotides read TGCGCCAGCAGCTTAGGAACAGGGGGCGAGGGCTACACCTTC. This codes for CASSLGTGGEGYTF.

This sequence joins TRBV28 and TRBJ1-5, with 7 bases matching TRBD1. CDR3 length equals 16 residues. J gave up 0 bases and V 7 bases, and 9 bases lay outside the gene matches. The germline CDR1 and CDR2 sequences are MDHEN and SYDVKM. The DNA for the CDR3 is TGTGCCAGCATTATTCACCAGGGGGATAGCAATCAGCCCCAGCATTTT. Protein product: CASIIHQGDSNQPQHF.

The rearrangement uses TRBV15 and TRBJ2-7; 7 bases are a match to TRBD1. V lost 0 bases and J lost 9; bases outside the gene matches: 8. CDR1 and CDR2 from the germline V gene are LNHNV and YYDKDF (reference sequence). This CDR3 has 14 residues. This chain's CDR3 is CATSRDRDRIGQYF. In nucleotides, the CDR3 is TGTGCCACCAGCAGAGACCGGGACAGAATCGGGCAGTACTTC.

The chain employs TRBV7-2 and TRBJ1-1; D uncertain. This CDR3 region has 15 residues. The V and J ends lost 0 bases and 4 bases respectively, with 12 bases between them. Looked up from germline, CDR1 is SGHTA and CDR2 is FQGNSA. In DNA, the CDR3 is TGTGCCAGCAGCTTAGCGTATGGCAGTTTCACTGAAGCTTTCTTT. Its protein product is CASSLAYGSFTEAFF.

The V call is TRBV7-9, the J call TRBJ2-2; TRBD2 aligns across 9 bases. Trimming at V came to 5 bases and at J to 0 bases, leaving 13 bases not matched to a gene. The CDR3 sequence is 19 residues long. CDR1 SEHNR and CDR2 FQNEAQ come from the germline V gene (reference sequence). CDR3 in amino acids: CASSPRRGGRAPNTGELFF. The CDR3 nucleotides read TGTGCCAGCAGCCCGAGGCGTGGCGGGAGGGCCCCGAACACCGGGGAGCTGTTTTTT.

The rearrangement joins TRBV19 to TRBJ1-1, with 10 bases lining up with TRBD1. The CDR3 length is 15 residues. CDR1 is LNHDA, CDR2 SQIVND, per germline (reference sequence). The V gene end was trimmed by 2 bases and the J gene end by 5 bases; junction bases not matched to a gene: 5. The CDR3 reads CASSIMGQGKTEAFF. CDR3 nucleotides: TGTGCCAGTAGTATAATGGGACAGGGGAAGACTGAAGCTTTCTTT.

The rearrangement uses TRBV5-1 and TRBJ1-1; TRBD1 aligns across 7 bases. The CDR3 has 14 residues. Germline values: CDR1 SGHRS, CDR2 YFSETQ. Unmatched junction bases numbered 7, after V lost 2 bases and J lost 6 bases. Here the CDR3 DNA reads TGCGCCAGCAGCTTTCGACAGGGTTTCGCTGAAGCTTTCTTT. This gives the protein CASSFRQGFAEAFF.

CDR3 sequence (DNA): TGTGCCAGTAACTGGAGGCAAACTAGCACAGATACGCAGTATTTT. Translating it yields CASNWRQTSTDTQYF. The chain joins TRBV19 to TRBJ2-3; possibly TRBD2 for D (5 bases). The CDR3 length is 15 residues. V was pared by 7 bases and J by 0 bases, with 14 bases between. Per germline, CDR1 LNHDA and CDR2 SQIVND (reference sequence).

V usage is TRBV7-8 and J usage is TRBJ2-2; no reliable D call. V gave up 0 bases and J gave up 9 bases, with 11 bases separating them. The CDR3 covers 14 residues. Germline CDR1 is SGHVS and CDR2 is FQNEAQ. The CDR3 sequence: CASSLAAERRELFF. The CDR3 DNA reads as TGTGCCAGCAGCTTAGCCGCCGAGAGAAGGGAGCTGTTTTTT.

The rearrangement links TRBV7-9 to TRBJ2-7; a possible D gene is TRBD2 (6 bases). The CDR3 extends over 15 amino acids. The germline V and J ends were trimmed by 0 bases and 2 bases, with 11 bases remaining between them. Germline V lookup: CDR1 SEHNR, CDR2 FQNEAQ (reference sequence). The CDR3 region has the DNA TGTGCCAGCAGCTTAGCGGGCGGGAAGACCTACGAGCAGTACTTC. The encoded protein is CASSLAGGKTYEQYF.

V gene TRBV19 combines with J gene TRBJ2-3; maybe TRBD2 (6 bases). Germline V lookup: CDR1 LNHDA, CDR2 SQIVND (reference sequence). The length of the CDR3 is 13 residues. Deletions cut 3 bases from V and 8 bases from J, with 12 bases between. The CDR3, as DNA: TGTGCCAGTAGTATCTCGCGGGGTGGTACGCAGTATTTT. This sequence encodes CASSISRGGTQYF.

In this sample, this clone turned up once. The J gene is TRBJ1-2, the V gene TRBV4-1; the D is unclear. V gave up 10 bases and J gave up 1 base, with 22 bases separating them. Germline values: CDR1 MGHRA, CDR2 YSYEKL. This CDR3 contains 16 residues. The CDR3 is CAITKTGRFLNYGYTF. The CDR3 DNA follows: TGCGCCATCACGAAGACCGGCAGGTTCCTTAACTATGGCTACACCTTC.

This chain links TRBV28 with TRBJ1-1, with D perhaps matching TRBD1 (5 bases). CDR3 length equals 12 residues. The germline V gene encodes CDR1 MDHEN and CDR2 SYDVKM. Trimming stripped 11 bases from V and 1 base from J, with 11 bases between. CDR3 DNA: TGTGCCTCTCAAACAGGGAACACTGAAGCTTTCTTT. It specifies CASQTGNTEAFF.

With respect to this clone: At the DNA level, this CDR3 is encoded by other sequences in the same sample as well. J is TRBJ1-6 and V is TRBV18; D might be TRBD1 (5 bases). V dropped 3 bases and J dropped 7 bases, with 7 bases sitting between them. The CDR3 is 13 amino acids. Germline values: CDR1 KGHSH, CDR2 LQKENI. The CDR3 DNA reads TGTGCCAGCTCACCGGGGCAGAATTCACCCCTCCACTTT. It translates to CASSPGQNSPLHF.

The V call is TRBV7-2, the J call TRBJ2-7; 8 bases line up with TRBD2. J was trimmed by 6 bases and V by 2 bases; bases with no gene match: 3. The CDR3 is 13 residues long. CDR1 and CDR2 from the germline V gene are SGHTA and FQGNSA. The CDR3, as DNA: TGTGCCAGCAGCTTACGTAGCGGGGTCGAGCAGTACTTC. Amino acid sequence: CASSLRSGVEQYF.

The chain employs TRBV18 and TRBJ1-4; no clear D. With 4 bases removed from V and 7 bases from J, the gap between germline ends came to 10 bases. The CDR3 length is 13 residues. Germline CDR1 reads KGHSH; CDR2 reads LQKENI. The CDR3 nucleotides are TGTGCCAGCTCACTCACCGAGGCTGAAAAACTGTTTTTT. Translation: CASSLTEAEKLFF.

This chain connects TRBV19 to TRBJ1-1; D not resolved. This CDR3 region has 15 residues. V gave up 5 bases and J gave up 1 base, with 14 bases separating them. Germline V gene data show CDR1 as LNHDA and CDR2 as SQIVND (reference sequence). The CDR3 loop is CASSDQQRSNTEAFF. CDR3 sequence (DNA): TGTGCCAGTAGTGACCAACAGAGATCGAACACTGAAGCTTTCTTT.

The chain is built from TRBV30 and TRBJ2-1; TRBD1 agrees at 9 bases. The CDR3 extends over 17 amino acids. Trimming cost V 5 bases and J 0 bases; bases outside gene matches: 11. Germline V CDR1 and CDR2: GTSNPN, SVGIG (reference sequence). The CDR3 coding sequence is TGTGCCTGGGCGGGACAGGGCTCCGGCCGCTCCTACAATGAGCAGTTCTTC. Residues: CAWAGQGSGRSYNEQFF. The whole variable domain, filled in from reference TRBV30 and TRBJ2-1, reads SQTIHQWPATLVQPVGSPLSLECTVEGTSNPNLYWYRQAAGRGLQLLFYSVGIGQISSEVPQNLSASRPQDRQFILSSKKLLLSDSGFYLCAWAGQGSGRSYNEQFFGPGTRLTVL.